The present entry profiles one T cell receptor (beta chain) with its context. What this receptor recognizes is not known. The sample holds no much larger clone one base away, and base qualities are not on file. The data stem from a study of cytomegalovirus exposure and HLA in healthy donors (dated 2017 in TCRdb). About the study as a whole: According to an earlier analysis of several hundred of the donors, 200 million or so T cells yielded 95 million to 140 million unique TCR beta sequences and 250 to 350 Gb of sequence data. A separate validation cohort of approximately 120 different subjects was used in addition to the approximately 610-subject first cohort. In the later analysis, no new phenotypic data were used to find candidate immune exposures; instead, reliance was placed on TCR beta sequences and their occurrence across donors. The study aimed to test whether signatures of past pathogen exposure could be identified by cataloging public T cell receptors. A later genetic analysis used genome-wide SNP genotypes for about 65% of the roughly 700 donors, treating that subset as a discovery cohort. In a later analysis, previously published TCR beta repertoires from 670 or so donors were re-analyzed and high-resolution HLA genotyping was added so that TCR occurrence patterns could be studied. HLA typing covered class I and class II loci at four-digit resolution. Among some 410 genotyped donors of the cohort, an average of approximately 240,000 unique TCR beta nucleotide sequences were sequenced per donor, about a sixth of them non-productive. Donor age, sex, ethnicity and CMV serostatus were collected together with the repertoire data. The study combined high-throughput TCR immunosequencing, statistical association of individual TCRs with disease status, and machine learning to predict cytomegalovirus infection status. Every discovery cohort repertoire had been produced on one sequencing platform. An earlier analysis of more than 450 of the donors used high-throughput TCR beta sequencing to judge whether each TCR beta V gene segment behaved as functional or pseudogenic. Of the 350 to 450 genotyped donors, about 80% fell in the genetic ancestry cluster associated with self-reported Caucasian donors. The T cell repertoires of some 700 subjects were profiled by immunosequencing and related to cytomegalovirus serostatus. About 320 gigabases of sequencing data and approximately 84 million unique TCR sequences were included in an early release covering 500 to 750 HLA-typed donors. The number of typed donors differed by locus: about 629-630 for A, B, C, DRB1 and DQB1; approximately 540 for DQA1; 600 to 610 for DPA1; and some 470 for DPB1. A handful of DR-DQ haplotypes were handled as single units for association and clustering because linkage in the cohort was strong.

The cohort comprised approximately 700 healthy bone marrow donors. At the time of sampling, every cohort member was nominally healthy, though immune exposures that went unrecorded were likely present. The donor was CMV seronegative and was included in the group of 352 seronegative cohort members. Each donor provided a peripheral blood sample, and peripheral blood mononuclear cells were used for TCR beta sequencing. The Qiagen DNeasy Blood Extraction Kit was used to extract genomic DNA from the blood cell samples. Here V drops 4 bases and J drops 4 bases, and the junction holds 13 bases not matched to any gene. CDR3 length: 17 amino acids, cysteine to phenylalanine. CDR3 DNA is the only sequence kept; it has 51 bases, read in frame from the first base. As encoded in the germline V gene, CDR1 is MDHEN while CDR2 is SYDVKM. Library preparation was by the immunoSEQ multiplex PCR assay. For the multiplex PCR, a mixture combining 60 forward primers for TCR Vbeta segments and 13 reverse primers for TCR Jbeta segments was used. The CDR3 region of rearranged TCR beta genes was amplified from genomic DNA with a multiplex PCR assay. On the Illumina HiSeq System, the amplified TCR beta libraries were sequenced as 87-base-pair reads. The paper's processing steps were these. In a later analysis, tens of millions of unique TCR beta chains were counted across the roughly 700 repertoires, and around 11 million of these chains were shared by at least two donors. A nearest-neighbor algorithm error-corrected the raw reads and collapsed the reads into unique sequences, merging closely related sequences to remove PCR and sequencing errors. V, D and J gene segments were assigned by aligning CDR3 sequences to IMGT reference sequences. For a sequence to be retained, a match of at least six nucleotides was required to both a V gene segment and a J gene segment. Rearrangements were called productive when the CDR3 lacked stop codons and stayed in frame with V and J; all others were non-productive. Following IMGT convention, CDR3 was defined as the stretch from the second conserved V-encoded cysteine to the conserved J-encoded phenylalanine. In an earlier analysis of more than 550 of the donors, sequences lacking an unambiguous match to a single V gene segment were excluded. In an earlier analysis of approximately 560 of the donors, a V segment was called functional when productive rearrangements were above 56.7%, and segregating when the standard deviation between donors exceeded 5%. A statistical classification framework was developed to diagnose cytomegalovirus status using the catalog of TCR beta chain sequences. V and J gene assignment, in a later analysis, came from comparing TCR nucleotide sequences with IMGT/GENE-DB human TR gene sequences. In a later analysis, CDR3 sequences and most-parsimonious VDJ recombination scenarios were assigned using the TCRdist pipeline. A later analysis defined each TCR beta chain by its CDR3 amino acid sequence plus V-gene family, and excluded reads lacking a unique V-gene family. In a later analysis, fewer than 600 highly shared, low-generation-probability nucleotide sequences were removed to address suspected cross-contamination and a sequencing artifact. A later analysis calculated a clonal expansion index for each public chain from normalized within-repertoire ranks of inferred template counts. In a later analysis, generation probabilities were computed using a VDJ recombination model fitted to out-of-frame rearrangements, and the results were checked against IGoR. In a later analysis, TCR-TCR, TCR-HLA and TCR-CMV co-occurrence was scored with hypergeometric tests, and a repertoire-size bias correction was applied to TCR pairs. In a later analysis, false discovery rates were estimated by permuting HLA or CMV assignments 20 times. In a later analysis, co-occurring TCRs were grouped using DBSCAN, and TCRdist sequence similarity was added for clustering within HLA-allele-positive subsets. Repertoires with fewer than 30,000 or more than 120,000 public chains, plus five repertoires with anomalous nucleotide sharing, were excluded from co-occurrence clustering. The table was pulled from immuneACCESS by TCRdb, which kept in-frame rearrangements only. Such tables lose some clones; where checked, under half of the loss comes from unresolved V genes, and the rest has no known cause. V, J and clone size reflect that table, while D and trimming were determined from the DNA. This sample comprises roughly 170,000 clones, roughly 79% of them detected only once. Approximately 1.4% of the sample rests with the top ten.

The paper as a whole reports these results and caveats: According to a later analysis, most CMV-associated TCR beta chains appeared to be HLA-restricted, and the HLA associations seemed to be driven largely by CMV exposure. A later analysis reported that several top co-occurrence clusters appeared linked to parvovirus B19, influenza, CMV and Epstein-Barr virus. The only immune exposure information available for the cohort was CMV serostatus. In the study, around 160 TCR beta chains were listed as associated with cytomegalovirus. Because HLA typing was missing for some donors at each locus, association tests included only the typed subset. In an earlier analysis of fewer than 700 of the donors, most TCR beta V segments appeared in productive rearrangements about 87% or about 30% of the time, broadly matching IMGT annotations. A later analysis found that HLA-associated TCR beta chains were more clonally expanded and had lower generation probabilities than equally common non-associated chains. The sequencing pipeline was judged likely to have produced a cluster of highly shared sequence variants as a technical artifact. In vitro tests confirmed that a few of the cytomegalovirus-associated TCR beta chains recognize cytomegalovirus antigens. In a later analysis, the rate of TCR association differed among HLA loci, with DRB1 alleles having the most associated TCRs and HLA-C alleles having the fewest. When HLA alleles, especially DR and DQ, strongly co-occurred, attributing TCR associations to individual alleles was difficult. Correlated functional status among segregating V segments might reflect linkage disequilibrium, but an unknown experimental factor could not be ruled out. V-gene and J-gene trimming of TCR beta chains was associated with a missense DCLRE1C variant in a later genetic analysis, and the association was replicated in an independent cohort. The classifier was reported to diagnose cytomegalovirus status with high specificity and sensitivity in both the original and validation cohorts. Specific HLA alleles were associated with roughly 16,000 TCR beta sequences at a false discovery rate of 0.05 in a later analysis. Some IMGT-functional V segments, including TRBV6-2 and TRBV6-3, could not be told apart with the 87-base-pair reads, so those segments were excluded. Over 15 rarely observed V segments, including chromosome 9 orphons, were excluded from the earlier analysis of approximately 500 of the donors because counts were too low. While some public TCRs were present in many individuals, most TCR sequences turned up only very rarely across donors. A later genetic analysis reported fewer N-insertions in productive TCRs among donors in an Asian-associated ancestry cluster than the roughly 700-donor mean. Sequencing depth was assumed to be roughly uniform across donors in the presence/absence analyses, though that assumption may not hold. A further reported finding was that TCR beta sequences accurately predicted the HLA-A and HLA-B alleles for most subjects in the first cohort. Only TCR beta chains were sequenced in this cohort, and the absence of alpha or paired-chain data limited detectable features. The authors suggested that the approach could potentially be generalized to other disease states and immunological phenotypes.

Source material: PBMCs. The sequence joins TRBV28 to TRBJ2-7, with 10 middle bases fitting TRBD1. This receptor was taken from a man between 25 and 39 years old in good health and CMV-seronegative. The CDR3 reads CASSSTGGQGKLYEQYF. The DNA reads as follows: TGTGCCAGCAGTTCCACGGGGGGACAGGGGAAGCTGTACGAGCAGTACTTC. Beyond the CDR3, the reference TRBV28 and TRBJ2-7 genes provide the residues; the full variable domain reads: DVKVTQSSRYLVKRTGEKVFLECVQDMDHENMFWYRQDPGLGLRLIYFSYDVKMKEKGDIPEGYSVSREKKERFSLILESASTNQTSMYLCASSSTGGQGKLYEQYFGPGTRLTVT.